Listed here are 5 T cell receptor beta chains from one sample, sequenced in a study of Ad26.COV2.S vaccination and SARS-CoV-2 variants. As to treatment: over 15 received Ad26.COV2.S at low or high dose, single or two shots; roughly five received placebo; per-sample allocation not given. All samples were drawn on day 63, counting from the first vaccine or placebo injection. TCRdb's copy holds only in-frame clones and misses some; the assay was immunoSEQ multiplex PCR. Of 350,000 to 500,000 clones listed, about nine tenths were seen once; the top ten hold roughly 4%. Here the sequenced sample was peripheral blood, taken in a trial of Ad26.COV2.S vaccine versus placebo. The receptors come from a person between 18 and 60 years old who received the Ad26.COV2.S COVID-19 vaccine or a placebo.

This clone showed up just a few times. This chain's CDR3 is CASSLDLGGRGTDTQYF. The CDR3 DNA is TGTGCCAGCAGCTTAGATCTTGGGGGGAGGGGCACAGATACGCAGTATTTT. The rearrangement joins TRBV11-2 to TRBJ2-3, with TRBD2 identical over 7 bases. The V and J ends lost 0 bases and 1 base, in that order; junction bases with no gene match: 7. The CDR3 spans 17 residues. Germline assignment: CDR1 SGHAT and CDR2 FQNNGV. The entire variable domain, with the rest obtained from reference TRBV11-2 and TRBJ2-3, is as follows: EAGVAQSPRYKIIEKRQSVAFWCNPISGHATLYWYQQILGQGPKLLIQFQNNGVVDDSQLPKDRFSAERLKGVDSTLKIQPAKLEDSAVYLCASSLDLGGRGTDTQYFGPGTRLTVL.

The J gene is TRBJ2-2, the V gene TRBV7-2, with 11 bases that match TRBD2. The CDR3 sequence is 16 residues long. Germline V gene data show CDR1 as SGHTA and CDR2 as FQGNSA. V lost 5 bases, J lost 4 bases, and 6 bases stayed unmatched. The CDR3 sequence: CASSLGLAGLTGELFF. In DNA, the CDR3 is TGTGCCAGCAGCCTTGGACTAGCGGGCCTCACCGGGGAGCTGTTTTTT. The full variable domain, its missing parts supplied by reference TRBV7-2 and TRBJ2-2, is GAGVSQSPSNKVTEKGKDVELRCDPISGHTALYWYRQSLGQGLEFLIYFQGNSAPDKSGLPSDRFSAERTGGSVSTLTIQRTQQEDSAVYLCASSLGLAGLTGELFFGEGSRLTVL.

V and J are TRBV19 and TRBJ2-3; maybe TRBD1 (6 bases). Germline CDR1 LNHDA, CDR2 SQIVND (reference sequence). Trimming cost V 2 bases and J 4 bases, with 13 bases left between them. The CDR3 has 15 amino acids. DNA for the CDR3: TGTGCCAGTAGTATACGCTCCACAGGGTCAGATACGCAGTATTTT. It specifies CASSIRSTGSDTQYF.

This chain connects TRBV28 to TRBJ2-5; D tentatively fits TRBD1 or TRBD2 (5 bases each). This CDR3 comprises 14 residues. Germline V gives CDR1 MDHEN, CDR2 SYDVKM. Trimming took off 6 bases at V and 3 bases at J, with 14 bases between the two ends. This chain's CDR3 is CASSPPGREETQYF. The CDR3 coding sequence is TGTGCCAGCAGCCCCCCGGGACGAGAAGAGACCCAGTACTTC.

This CDR3 is CASRQGLLNTDTQYF. The CDR3 DNA follows: TGTGCCAGCAGACAGGGACTTCTAAACACAGATACGCAGTATTTT. The chain uses TRBV7-9 and TRBJ2-3; either TRBD1 or TRBD2 may supply D (6 bases each). CDR1 and CDR2 from the germline V gene are SEHNR and FQNEAQ (reference sequence). Trimming stripped 6 bases from V and 2 bases from J, with 15 bases between. This CDR3 is 15 amino acids long. Drawing the rest from reference TRBV7-9 and TRBJ2-3, the complete variable domain is DTGVSQNPRHKITKRGQNVTFRCDPISEHNRLYWYRQTLGQGPEFLTYFQNEAQLEKSRLLSDRFSAERPKGSFSTLEIQRTEQGDSAMYLCASRQGLLNTDTQYFGPGTRLTVL.